Listed below are T cell receptor beta chains from one sample, sequenced in a study of T and B cells in COVID-19 patients. TCRdb re-analysed the multiplex PCR reads in MiXCR, keeping a single row per CDR3 protein. The table has some 15,000 distinct CDR3 sequences, roughly a quarter seen once. The sequencing input was blood. Receptors originate from a human donor who had recovered from COVID-19. Both conserved end residues are part of each CDR3. Fields, in order: D gene, clone size, V gene, J gene, CDR3 DNA, CDR3 protein. The D gene is left open where the match is weak. Some rows mark clone size as missing; the rest say once, few, many or name a class of expanded clone.

D gene: .
clone size: many
V gene: TRBV18
J gene: TRBJ2-3
CDR3 DNA: TGTGCCAGCTCACCGGACTTAACGCAGTATTTT
CDR3 protein: CASSPDLTQYF

D gene: .
clone size: .
V gene: TRBV7-9
J gene: TRBJ1-4
CDR3 DNA: TGTGCCAGCAGCACAATGACCGGGACAGAAAAACTGTTTTTT
CDR3 protein: CASSTMTGTEKLFF

D gene: TRBD2
clone size: medium-sized
V gene: TRBV19
J gene: TRBJ2-7
CDR3 DNA: TGTGCCAGTAGTGCCGGGGGGACTAGCGCCCGGAGGGCCTACGAGCAGTACTTC
CDR3 protein: CASSAGGTSARRAYEQYF

D gene: .
clone size: .
V gene: TRBV5-4
J gene: TRBJ2-5
CDR3 DNA: TGTGCCAGCAGCCCCAGGGCGGGTCCGCAGGAGACCCAGTACTTC
CDR3 protein: CASSPRAGPQETQYF

D gene: .
clone size: few
V gene: TRBV5-1
J gene: TRBJ2-1
CDR3 DNA: TGCGCCAGCAGCTGGACGGGCCTTACAGACAGGCCTGAGCAGTTCTTC
CDR3 protein: CASSWTGLTDRPEQFF

D gene: TRBD2
clone size: .
V gene: TRBV24-1
J gene: TRBJ2-3
CDR3 DNA: TGTGCCACCAGTCGGGGGGGGTTCATCACAGATACGCAGTATTTT
CDR3 protein: CATSRGGFITDTQYF

D gene: .
clone size: few
V gene: TRBV6-1
J gene: TRBJ1-5
CDR3 DNA: TGTGCCAGCAAGCGATTGGGTAAATCGGACAATCAGCCCCAGCATTTT
CDR3 protein: CASKRLGKSDNQPQHF

D gene: TRBD2
clone size: many
V gene: TRBV6-5
J gene: TRBJ2-1
CDR3 DNA: TGTGCCAGCAGTTCCCCTCTAGCGGGCAATGAGCAGTTCTTC
CDR3 protein: CASSSPLAGNEQFF

D gene: TRBD2
clone size: .
V gene: TRBV6-5
J gene: TRBJ2-1
CDR3 DNA: TGTGTTAGCAGTTCCCTACTAGCGCCCAATGAGCAGTTCTTC
CDR3 protein: CVSSSLLAPNEQFF

D gene: .
clone size: .
V gene: TRBV27
J gene: TRBJ1-1
CDR3 DNA: TGTGCCAGCAGCTTGAAGAGAAACCGGGGCAACACTGAAGCTTTCTTT
CDR3 protein: CASSLKRNRGNTEAFF

D gene: TRBD2
clone size: many
V gene: TRBV6-6
J gene: TRBJ2-1
CDR3 DNA: TGTGCCAGCAGTCGGACTAGCGAGCCCTACAATGAGCAGTTCTTC
CDR3 protein: CASSRTSEPYNEQFF

D gene: .
clone size: medium-sized
V gene: TRBV29-1
J gene: TRBJ1-2
CDR3 DNA: TGCAGCGTTGATCTCGGGAGCCTATATGGCTACACCTTC
CDR3 protein: CSVDLGSLYGYTF